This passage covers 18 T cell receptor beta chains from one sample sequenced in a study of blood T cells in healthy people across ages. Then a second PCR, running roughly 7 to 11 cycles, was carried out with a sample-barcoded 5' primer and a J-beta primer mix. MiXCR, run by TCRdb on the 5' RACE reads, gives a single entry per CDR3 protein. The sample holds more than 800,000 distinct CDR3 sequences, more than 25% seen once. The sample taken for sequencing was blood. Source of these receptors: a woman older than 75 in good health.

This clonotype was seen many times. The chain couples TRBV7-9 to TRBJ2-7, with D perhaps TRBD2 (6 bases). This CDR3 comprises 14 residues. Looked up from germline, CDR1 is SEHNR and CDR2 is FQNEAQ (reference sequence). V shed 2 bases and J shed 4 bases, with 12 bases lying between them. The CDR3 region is CASSLSGAGYEQYF. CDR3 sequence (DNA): TGTGCCAGCAGCTTATCAGGCGCGGGATACGAGCAGTACTTC.

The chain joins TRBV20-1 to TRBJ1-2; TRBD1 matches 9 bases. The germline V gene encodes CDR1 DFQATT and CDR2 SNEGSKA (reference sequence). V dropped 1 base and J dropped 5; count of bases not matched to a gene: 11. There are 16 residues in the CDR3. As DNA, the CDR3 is TGCAGTGCTAGAGTAGGCCCGGGACAGGGCAAATATGGCTACACCTTC. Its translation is CSARVGPGQGKYGYTF.

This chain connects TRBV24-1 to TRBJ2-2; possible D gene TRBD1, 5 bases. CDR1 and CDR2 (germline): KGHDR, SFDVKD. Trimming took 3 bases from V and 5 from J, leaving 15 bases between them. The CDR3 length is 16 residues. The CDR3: CATSDTRRRATGELFF. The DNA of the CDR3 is TGTGCCACCAGTGATACACGGCGCAGGGCAACCGGGGAGCTGTTTTTT.

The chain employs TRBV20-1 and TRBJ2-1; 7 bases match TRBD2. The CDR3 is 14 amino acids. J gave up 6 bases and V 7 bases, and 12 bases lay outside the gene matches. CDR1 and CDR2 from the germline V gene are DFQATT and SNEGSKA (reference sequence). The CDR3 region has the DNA TGCAGTGTCCCGTGGGGGGGAAGTGGCAATGAGCAGTTCTTC. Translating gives CSVPWGGSGNEQFF.

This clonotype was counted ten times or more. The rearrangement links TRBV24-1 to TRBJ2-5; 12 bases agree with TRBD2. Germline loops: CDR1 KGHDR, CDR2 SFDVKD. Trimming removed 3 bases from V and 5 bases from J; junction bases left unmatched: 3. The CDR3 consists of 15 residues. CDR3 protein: CATSDASGGAETQYF. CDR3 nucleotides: TGTGCCACCAGTGATGCTAGCGGGGGGGCCGAGACCCAGTACTTC.

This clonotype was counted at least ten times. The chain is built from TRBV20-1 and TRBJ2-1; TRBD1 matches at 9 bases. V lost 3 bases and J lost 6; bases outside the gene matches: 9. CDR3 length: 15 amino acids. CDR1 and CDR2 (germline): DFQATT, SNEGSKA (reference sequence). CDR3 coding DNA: TGCAGTGCTAGCCACCGGGACAGGGTGGGCAATGAGCAGTTCTTC. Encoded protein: CSASHRDRVGNEQFF.

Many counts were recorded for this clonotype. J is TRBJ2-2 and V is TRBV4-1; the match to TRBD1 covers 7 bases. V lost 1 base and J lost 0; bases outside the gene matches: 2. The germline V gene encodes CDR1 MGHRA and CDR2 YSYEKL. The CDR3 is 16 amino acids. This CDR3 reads CASSQVGTANTGELFF. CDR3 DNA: TGCGCCAGCAGCCAAGTGGGGACAGCGAACACCGGGGAGCTGTTTTTT.

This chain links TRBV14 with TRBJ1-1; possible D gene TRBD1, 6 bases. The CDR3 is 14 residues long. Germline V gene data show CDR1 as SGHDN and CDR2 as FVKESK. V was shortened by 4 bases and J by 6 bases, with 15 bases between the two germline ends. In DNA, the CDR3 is TGTGCCAGCAGCCCGGGTCCGAGGGGGGCTGAAGCTTTCTTT. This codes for CASSPGPRGAEAFF.

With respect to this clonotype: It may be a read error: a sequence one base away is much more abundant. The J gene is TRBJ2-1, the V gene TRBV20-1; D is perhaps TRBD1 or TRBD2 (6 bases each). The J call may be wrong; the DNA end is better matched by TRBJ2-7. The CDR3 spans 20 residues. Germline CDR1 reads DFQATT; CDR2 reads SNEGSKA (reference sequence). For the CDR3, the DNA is TGCAGTGCTAGAGATCGGTTCCCCACGGTGGGGGGCCTCTCCTACAATGAGCAGTACTTC. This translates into CSARDRFPTVGGLSYNEQYF.

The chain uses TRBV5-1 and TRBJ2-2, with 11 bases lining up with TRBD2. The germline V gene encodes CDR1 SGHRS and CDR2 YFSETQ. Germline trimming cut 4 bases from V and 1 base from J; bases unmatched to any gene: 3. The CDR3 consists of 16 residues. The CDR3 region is CASSLGLAENTGELFF. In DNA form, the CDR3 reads TGCGCCAGCAGCCTGGGACTAGCGGAGAACACCGGGGAGCTGTTTTTT.

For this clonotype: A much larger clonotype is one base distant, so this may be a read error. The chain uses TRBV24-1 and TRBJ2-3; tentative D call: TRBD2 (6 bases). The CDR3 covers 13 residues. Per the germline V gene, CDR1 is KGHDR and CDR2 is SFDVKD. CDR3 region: CVTRGTPTDTQYF. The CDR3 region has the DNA TGTGTCACACGCGGGACTCCCACAGATACGCAGTATTTT.

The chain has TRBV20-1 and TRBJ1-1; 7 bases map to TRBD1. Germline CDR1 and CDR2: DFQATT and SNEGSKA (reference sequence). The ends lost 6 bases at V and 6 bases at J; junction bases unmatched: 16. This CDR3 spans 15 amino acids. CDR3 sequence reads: CSAPKGGGGTSEAFF. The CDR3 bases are TGCAGTGCGCCGAAAGGTGGAGGGGGCACCTCTGAAGCTTTCTTT.

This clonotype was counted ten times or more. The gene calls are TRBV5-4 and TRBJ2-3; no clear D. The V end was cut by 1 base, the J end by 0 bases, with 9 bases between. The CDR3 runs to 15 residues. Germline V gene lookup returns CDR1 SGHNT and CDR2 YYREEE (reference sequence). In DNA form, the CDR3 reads TGTGCCAGCAGCTTGAGTAGTGCTAGCACAGATACGCAGTATTTT. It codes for CASSLSSASTDTQYF.

The chain's CDR3 is CASSPETGGRGYTF. CDR3 in DNA: TGTGCCAGCTCACCTGAGACAGGGGGCCGGGGCTACACCTTC. This chain joins TRBV18 and TRBJ1-2, with 10 bases that match TRBD1. The ends lost 3 bases at V and 8 bases at J; junction bases unmatched: 6. The CDR3 runs 14 residues. Germline CDR1 KGHSH, CDR2 LQKENI.

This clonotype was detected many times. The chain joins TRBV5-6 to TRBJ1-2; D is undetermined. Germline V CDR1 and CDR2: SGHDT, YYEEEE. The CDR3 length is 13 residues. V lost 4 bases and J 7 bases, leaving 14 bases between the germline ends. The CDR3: CASSLSVDSGYTF. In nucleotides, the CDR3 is TGTGCCAGCAGCCTATCGGTCGACTCTGGCTACACCTTC.

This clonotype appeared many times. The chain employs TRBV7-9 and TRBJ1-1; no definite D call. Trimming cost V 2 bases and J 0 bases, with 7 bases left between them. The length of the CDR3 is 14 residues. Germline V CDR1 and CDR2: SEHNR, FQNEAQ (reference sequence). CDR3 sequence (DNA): TGTGCCAGCAGCTTATTACAGTTGAACACTGAAGCTTTCTTT. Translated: CASSLLQLNTEAFF.

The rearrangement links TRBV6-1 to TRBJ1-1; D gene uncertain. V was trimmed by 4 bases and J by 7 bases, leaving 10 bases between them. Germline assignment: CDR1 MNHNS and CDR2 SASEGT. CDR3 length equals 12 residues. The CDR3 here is CASSVPASEAFF. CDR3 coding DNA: TGTGCCAGCAGTGTCCCAGCGAGTGAAGCTTTCTTT.

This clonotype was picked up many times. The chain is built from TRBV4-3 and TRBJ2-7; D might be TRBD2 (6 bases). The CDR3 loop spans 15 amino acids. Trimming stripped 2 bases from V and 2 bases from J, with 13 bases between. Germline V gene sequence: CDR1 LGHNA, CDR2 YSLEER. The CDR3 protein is CASSQSTWGAYEQYF. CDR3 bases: TGCGCCAGCAGCCAAAGTACCTGGGGGGCCTACGAGCAGTACTTC.